A selection of T cell receptor beta chains follows, all from one sample in a study of T-cell memory formation after mild COVID-19. One entry per CDR3 protein results from TCRdb running MiXCR on the 5' RACE reads. The data show about 450,000 distinct CDR3 sequences, under 25% seen once. The sample comprised PBMCs or a T cell subset sorted from them (not recorded which). These TCRs come from an adult woman who had mild COVID-19 (a few samples of this study predate the infection). Cell type and time point are not known. CDR3s include the opening cysteine and the closing phenylalanine or tryptophan. Fields, in order: V gene, D gene, J gene, clone size, CDR3 protein, CDR3 DNA. A D gene is named only where the DNA matches it firmly. Size values are once, few and many counts, or a class for expanded clones, and some rows have none.

v_gene: TRBV5-1; d_gene: .; j_gene: TRBJ2-3; abundance: .; CDR3aa: CASSSGTLTDTQYF; CDR3nt: TGCGCCAGCAGCTCCGGGACCCTAACAGATACGCAGTATTTT
v_gene: TRBV11-3; d_gene: .; j_gene: TRBJ2-3; abundance: few; CDR3aa: CASSLEGVRADTQYF; CDR3nt: TGTGCCAGCAGCTTAGAAGGAGTCAGGGCAGATACGCAGTATTTT
v_gene: TRBV29-1; d_gene: .; j_gene: TRBJ1-2; abundance: few; CDR3aa: CSVEAGDGGGYTF; CDR3nt: TGCAGCGTTGAAGCAGGGGACGGGGGTGGCTACACCTTC
v_gene: TRBV9; d_gene: .; j_gene: TRBJ1-2; abundance: few; CDR3aa: CASSVAITASSYTF; CDR3nt: TGTGCCAGCAGCGTAGCTATAACAGCTTCCTCCTACACCTTC
v_gene: TRBV11-2; d_gene: TRBD2; j_gene: TRBJ2-1; abundance: .; CDR3aa: CASSPGVAGGRWEQFF; CDR3nt: TGTGCCAGCAGCCCAGGGGTAGCGGGAGGACGGTGGGAGCAGTTCTTC
v_gene: TRBV15; d_gene: .; j_gene: TRBJ2-7; abundance: few; CDR3aa: CATSRGTTYEQYF; CDR3nt: TGTGCCACCAGCAGAGGAACGACCTACGAGCAGTACTTC
v_gene: TRBV7-3; d_gene: .; j_gene: TRBJ1-1; abundance: once; CDR3aa: CASSMGHSGAEAFF; CDR3nt: TGTGCCAGCAGCATGGGACACAGCGGTGCTGAAGCTTTCTTT
v_gene: TRBV9; d_gene: .; j_gene: TRBJ2-2; abundance: .; CDR3aa: CASNPGGITGELFF; CDR3nt: TGTGCCAGCAACCCCGGGGGCATTACCGGGGAGCTGTTTTTT
v_gene: TRBV7-9; d_gene: TRBD2; j_gene: TRBJ2-2; abundance: few; CDR3aa: CASSFSGTSNRPGELFF; CDR3nt: TGTGCCAGCAGCTTTAGTGGGACTAGTAACCGGCCCGGGGAGCTGTTTTTT
v_gene: TRBV19; d_gene: TRBD2; j_gene: TRBJ2-3; abundance: .; CDR3aa: CASSGIPGLGVTDTQYF; CDR3nt: TGTGCCAGTAGCGGGATTCCGGGACTAGGTGTGACAGATACGCAGTATTTT
v_gene: TRBV29-1; d_gene: TRBD1; j_gene: TRBJ2-7; abundance: few; CDR3aa: CSVRTGDTYEQYF; CDR3nt: TGCAGCGTGAGGACAGGGGACACCTACGAGCAGTACTTC
v_gene: TRBV7-6; d_gene: .; j_gene: TRBJ2-5; abundance: .; CDR3aa: CASSLSRLGGQETQYF; CDR3nt: TGTGCCAGCAGCCTAAGTAGACTAGGGGGACAAGAGACCCAGTACTTC